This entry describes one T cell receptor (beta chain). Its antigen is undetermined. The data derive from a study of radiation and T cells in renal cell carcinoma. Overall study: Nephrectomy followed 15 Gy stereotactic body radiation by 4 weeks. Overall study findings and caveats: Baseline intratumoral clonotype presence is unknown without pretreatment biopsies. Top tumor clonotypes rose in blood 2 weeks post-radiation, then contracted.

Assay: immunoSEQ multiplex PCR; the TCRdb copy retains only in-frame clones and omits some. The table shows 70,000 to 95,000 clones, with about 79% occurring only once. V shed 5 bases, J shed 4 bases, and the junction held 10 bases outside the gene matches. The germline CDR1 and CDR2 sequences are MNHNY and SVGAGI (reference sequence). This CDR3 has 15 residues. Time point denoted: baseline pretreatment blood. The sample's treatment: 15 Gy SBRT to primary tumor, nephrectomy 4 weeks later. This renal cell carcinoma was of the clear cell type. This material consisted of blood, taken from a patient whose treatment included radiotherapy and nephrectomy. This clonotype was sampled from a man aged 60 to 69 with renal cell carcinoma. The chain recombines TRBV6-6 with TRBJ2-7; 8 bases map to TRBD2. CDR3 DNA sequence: TGTGCCAGCAGTAACCCAACTGGCGGGAGGTACGAGCAGTACTTC. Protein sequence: CASSNPTGGRYEQYF.